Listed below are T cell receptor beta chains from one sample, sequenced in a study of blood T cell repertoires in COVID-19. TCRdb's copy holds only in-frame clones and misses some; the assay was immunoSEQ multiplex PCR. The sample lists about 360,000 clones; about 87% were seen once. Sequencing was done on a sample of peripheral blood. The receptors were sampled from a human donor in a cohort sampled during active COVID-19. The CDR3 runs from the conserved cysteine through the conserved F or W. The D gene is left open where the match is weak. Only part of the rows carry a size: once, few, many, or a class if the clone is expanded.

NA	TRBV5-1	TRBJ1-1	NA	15	TGCGCCAGCAGCTCTTCCGACAGCATGAACACTGAAGCTTTCTTT	CASSSSDSMNTEAFF
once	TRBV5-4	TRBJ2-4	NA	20	TGTGCCAGCAGCGAGAACGTAAGGGGCTACCTAAGCCTGGCCAAAAACATTCAGTACTTC	CASSENVRGYLSLAKNIQYF
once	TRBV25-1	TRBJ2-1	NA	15	TGTGCCAGCACGGCACGGGACGACAGGAACAATGAGCAGTTCTTC	CASTARDDRNNEQFF
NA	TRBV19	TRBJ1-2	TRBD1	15	TGTGCCAGTAGGAACCCGGGACAGGGGGCTGGAGGCTACACCTTC	CASRNPGQGAGGYTF
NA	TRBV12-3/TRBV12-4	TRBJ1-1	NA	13	TGTGCCAGCAGACAGGATTTGAACACTGAAGCTTTCTTT	CASRQDLNTEAFF
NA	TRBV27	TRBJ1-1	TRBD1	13	TGTGCCAGCAGTATCACAGGGGCCACTGAAGCTTTCTTT	CASSITGATEAFF
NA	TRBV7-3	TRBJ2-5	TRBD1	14	TGTGCCAGCAGCTGGACAGGGGCGGATGAGACCCAGTACTTC	CASSWTGADETQYF
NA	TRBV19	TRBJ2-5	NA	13	TGTGCCAGTAGTATTTTCTTACAAGAGACCCAGTACTTC	CASSIFLQETQYF
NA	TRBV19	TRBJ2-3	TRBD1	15	TGTGCCAGTAATTCTGGGACAGGGTTGACAGATACGCAGTATTTT	CASNSGTGLTDTQYF
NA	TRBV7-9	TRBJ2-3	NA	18	TGTGCCAGCAGCTTAGAGGCCTGGGTCAGGGTGAGCACAGATACGCAGTATTTT	CASSLEAWVRVSTDTQYF
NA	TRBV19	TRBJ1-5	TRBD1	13	TGTGCCAGTGCGGGACAGCACAATCAGCCCCAGCATTTT	CASAGQHNQPQHF
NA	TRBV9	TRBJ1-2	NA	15	TGTGCCAGCAGCGTAGCTGGGGGCAGTACCTATGGCTACACCTTC	CASSVAGGSTYGYTF
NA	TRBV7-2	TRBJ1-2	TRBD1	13	TGTGCCAGCAGCGCACAGGGGTTTTATGGCTACACCTTC	CASSAQGFYGYTF
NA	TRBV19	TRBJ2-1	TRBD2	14	TGTGCCAGTAGTATGGGAGGGCCCTACAATGAGCAGTTCTTC	CASSMGGPYNEQFF
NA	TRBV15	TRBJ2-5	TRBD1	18	TGTGCCACCAGCAGACGATGGGGGACAGGGGGCGAGGTAGAGACCCAGTACTTC	CATSRRWGTGGEVETQYF
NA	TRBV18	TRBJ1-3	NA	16	TGTGCCAGCTCACAATCCTCGGAGTCGGAGGGAAACACCATATATTTT	CASSQSSESEGNTIYF
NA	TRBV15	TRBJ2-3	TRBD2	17	TGTGCCACCAGCAGGGTTCCTAGCGGGAGGGTAGGAGATACGCAGTATTTT	CATSRVPSGRVGDTQYF
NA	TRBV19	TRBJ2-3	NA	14	TGTGCCAGTAGTACCAGACAGGGAGGAGATACGCAGTATTTT	CASSTRQGGDTQYF